These T cell receptor beta chains were read from a single sample in a study of blood T cell repertoires in COVID-19. Only in-frame clones appear in the TCRdb table, and some are missing; sequencing was by immunoSEQ multiplex PCR. The sample contains hundreds of thousands of clones, about nine tenths of which appear only once. Sequenced sample: peripheral blood. The receptors originated from a woman in her twenties or thirties who had recovered from COVID-19. Both conserved end residues are part of each CDR3. The D gene is left open where the match is weak.

j_call | d_call | v_call | cdr3_aa | cdr3_nt
TRBJ1-2 | . | TRBV2 | CASRGGGYGYTF | TGTGCCAGCAGGGGCGGGGGTTATGGCTACACCTTC
TRBJ1-2 | TRBD1 | TRBV6-2/TRBV6-3 | CASSATRQGGYTF | TGTGCCAGCAGTGCCACTAGACAGGGCGGCTACACCTTC
TRBJ1-2 | TRBD1 | TRBV5-1 | CASSLPQGQGYGYTF | TGCGCCAGCAGCTTGCCTCAGGGACAGGGGTATGGCTACACCTTC
TRBJ2-2 | TRBD2 | TRBV5-1 | CASSFSGGPNTGELFF | TGCGCCAGCAGCTTTAGCGGGGGGCCGAACACCGGGGAGCTGTTTTTT
TRBJ2-5 | TRBD1 | TRBV10-3 | CAIQSGQLQETQYF | TGTGCCATCCAATCGGGACAGCTTCAAGAGACCCAGTACTTC
TRBJ2-2 | TRBD2 | TRBV2 | CASGGEGTGELFF | TGTGCCAGCGGGGGGGAAGGCACCGGGGAGCTGTTTTTT
TRBJ2-5 | . | TRBV7-9 | CATAEVGETQYF | TGTGCCACAGCAGAGGTAGGCGAGACCCAGTACTTC
TRBJ2-1 | TRBD2 | TRBV3-1/TRBV3-2 | CASSQLAGPSPFF | TGTGCCAGCAGCCAGCTAGCGGGGCCCTCCCCGTTCTTC
TRBJ2-5 | . | TRBV4-2 | CASSQDPILDNQETQYF | TGTGCCAGCAGCCAAGACCCGATACTAGATAACCAAGAGACCCAGTACTTC
TRBJ1-1 | TRBD1 | TRBV5-1 | CASSLADRAGTEAFF | TGCGCCAGCAGCTTGGCGGACAGGGCGGGGACTGAAGCTTTCTTT